These T cell receptor beta chains were read from a single sample in a study of a mutant IDH1 vaccine in newly diagnosed glioma. Method: immunoSEQ multiplex PCR; TCRdb's copy keeps in-frame clones and lacks some. Among about 56,000 clones, 75% to 90% were seen once, and the ten largest hold 1.1% to 1.5%. These receptors have no identified antigens. This sample comprised PBMCs, obtained from a glioma patient whose treatment included an IDH1 peptide vaccine. These receptors all stem from a man aged 35-49 years with glioma. Each CDR3 is given with its conserved first and last residue. A D gene is named only where the DNA matches it firmly. The size of a clone is reported for some rows only, either as once, few or many, or as a class for expanded clones.

j_call clone_size v_call d_call cdr3_aa cdr3_nt
TRBJ2-5 . TRBV25-1 . CASSEYLREMWETQYF TGTGCCAGCAGTGAATATCTCAGGGAGATGTGGGAGACCCAGTACTTC
TRBJ2-5 . TRBV28 . CASSSPGAGQETQYF TGTGCCAGCAGTTCCCCCGGGGCGGGACAAGAGACCCAGTACTTC
TRBJ2-2 . TRBV14 . CASSQEFGTLLVGELFF TGTGCCAGCAGCCAAGAGTTTGGGACCCTTTTAGTCGGGGAGCTGTTTTTT
TRBJ2-1 medium-sized TRBV7-9 . CASSLAGVGYNEQFF TGTGCCAGCAGCTTAGCGGGAGTCGGCTACAATGAGCAGTTCTTC
TRBJ2-3 few TRBV2 . CASSDGQKNTDTQYF TGTGCCAGCAGCGATGGACAGAAAAACACAGATACGCAGTATTTT
TRBJ2-1 . TRBV2 TRBD2 CASSPRGLAYNEQFF TGTGCCAGCAGCCCGCGGGGACTAGCCTACAATGAGCAGTTCTTC
TRBJ2-3 once TRBV12-5 TRBD2 CASGTSSDTQYF TGTGCTAGTGGGACTAGCTCAGATACGCAGTATTTT
TRBJ2-1 . TRBV4-3 . CASSQDRGLMYNEQFF TGCGCCAGCAGCCAAGATCGCGGGTTAATGTACAATGAGCAGTTCTTC
TRBJ1-2 . TRBV9 . CASSVAYTNYGYTF TGTGCCAGCAGCGTAGCTTATACCAACTATGGCTACACCTTC
TRBJ2-3 . TRBV5-5 . CASSFSTDTQYF TGTGCCAGCAGTTTCTCCACAGATACGCAGTATTTT
TRBJ2-1 . TRBV2 TRBD2 CASSEGGNEQFF TGTGCCAGCAGTGAGGGGGGGAATGAGCAGTTCTTC
TRBJ2-3 . TRBV4-2 . CASSQSGDSTDTQYF TGTGCCAGCAGCCAAAGCGGAGATAGCACAGATACGCAGTATTTT
TRBJ2-1 . TRBV25-1 . CASTNTGTGSYNEQFF TGTGCCAGCACTAACACCGGGACTGGATCCTACAATGAGCAGTTCTTC
TRBJ2-7 . TRBV5-1 . CASSPRGRGSSYEQYF TGCGCCAGCAGCCCCCGGGGCCGGGGGAGCTCCTACGAGCAGTACTTC
TRBJ2-5 . TRBV7-2 TRBD2 CASSFAGAETQYF TGTGCCAGCAGCTTCGCGGGAGCGGAGACCCAGTACTTC
TRBJ2-5 . TRBV25-1 . CASSSLGEETQYF TGTGCCAGCAGCTCGTTAGGGGAAGAGACCCAGTACTTC
TRBJ2-3 . TRBV10-3 TRBD2 CATRTSGKGDTQYF TGTGCCACTCGTACTAGCGGGAAAGGAGATACGCAGTATTTT
TRBJ1-1 . TRBV6-1 TRBD1 CASSPRTGVNTEAFF TGTGCCAGCAGTCCCCGGACAGGAGTGAACACTGAAGCTTTCTTT
TRBJ1-2 . TRBV7-3 . CASSFGMLGGYTF TGTGCCAGCAGCTTCGGCATGCTCGGTGGCTACACCTTC
TRBJ2-7 once TRBV7-9 . CASSQTGQISYEQYF TGTGCCAGCAGCCAAACCGGACAGATTTCCTACGAGCAGTACTTC
TRBJ1-4 . TRBV28 TRBD1 CASNRGREKLFF TGTGCCAGTAACAGGGGGCGGGAAAAACTGTTTTTT
TRBJ2-7 . TRBV5-1 . CASSSQPGSRDEQYF TGCGCCAGCAGCTCCCAGCCGGGATCCCGGGACGAGCAGTACTTC
TRBJ1-2 once TRBV5-1 . CASSSHLLGGYTF TGCGCCAGCAGCTCACACCTACTAGGCGGCTACACCTTC
TRBJ1-5 . TRBV29-1 . CSVSPTEGNQPQHF TGCAGCGTTTCACCAACCGAGGGCAATCAGCCCCAGCATTTT
TRBJ2-5 . TRBV9 TRBD1 CASSGRNRDRGDKETQYF TGTGCCAGCAGCGGGAGGAACCGGGACAGGGGTGACAAAGAGACCCAGTACTTC
TRBJ2-4 . TRBV10-1 . CAAKKPNYRLAKNIQYF TGCGCCGCAAAAAAGCCCAACTACCGACTAGCCAAAAACATTCAGTACTTC
TRBJ1-5 . TRBV6-1 . CASSGGTDLYNQPQHF TGTGCCAGCAGTGGGGGGACGGACCTCTACAATCAGCCCCAGCATTTT
TRBJ2-7 . TRBV27 TRBD2 CASRAGGDYEQYF TGTGCCAGCAGGGCGGGAGGGGACTACGAGCAGTACTTC
TRBJ1-2 . TRBV9 . CASSDRGGANYGYTF TGTGCCAGCAGCGATCGGGGGGGGGCTAACTATGGCTACACCTTC
TRBJ2-7 . TRBV18 . CASSPRFLLGEQQYF TGTGCCAGCTCACCAAGGTTCCTGCTTGGGGAGCAACAGTACTTC
TRBJ2-7 . TRBV5-6 TRBD1 CASSSGTDYEQYF TGTGCCAGCAGCTCCGGGACAGACTACGAGCAGTACTTC
TRBJ2-6 . TRBV11-3 . CASSSGSGANVLTF TGTGCCAGCAGCTCAGGCTCTGGGGCCAACGTCCTGACTTTC
TRBJ1-1 . TRBV21-1 . CASSKVGGECNTEAFF TGTGCCAGCAGCAAAGTAGGGGGCGAGTGTAACACTGAAGCTTTCTTT
TRBJ2-5 . TRBV7-9 . CASSPFRIETQYF TGTGCCAGCAGCCCCTTTAGGATAGAGACCCAGTACTTC
TRBJ2-7 . TRBV5-1 TRBD2 CASSSPGGPFEQYF TGCGCCAGCAGCTCCCCGGGAGGGCCGTTCGAGCAGTACTTC
TRBJ1-4 . TRBV29-1 . CSVGYWGEKLFF TGCAGCGTTGGTTACTGGGGTGAAAAACTGTTTTTT
TRBJ1-5 once TRBV6-6 TRBD1 CASSDRDSNQPQHF TGTGCCAGCAGTGACAGGGATAGCAATCAGCCCCAGCATTTT
TRBJ2-7 . TRBV10-3 . CATAATSYEQYF TGTGCCACCGCCGCGACTAGCTACGAGCAGTACTTC
TRBJ2-1 . TRBV4-2 TRBD1 CASSHRTGSSYNEQFF TGTGCCAGCAGCCACCGGACAGGGAGCTCCTACAATGAGCAGTTCTTC
TRBJ2-5 . TRBV18 . CASSPQGVQGQYF TGTGCCAGCTCACCACAAGGGGTACAGGGCCAGTACTTC
TRBJ2-5 . TRBV13 . CASRREETQYF TGTGCCAGCAGACGTGAGGAGACCCAGTACTTC
TRBJ1-5 . TRBV15 . CATSRGDSNQPQHF TGTGCCACCAGCAGAGGGGACAGCAATCAGCCCCAGCATTTT
TRBJ2-5 . TRBV5-6 TRBD1 CASSPGQGAQETQYF TGTGCCAGCAGCCCAGGACAGGGGGCGCAGGAGACCCAGTACTTC
TRBJ2-3 few TRBV9 . CASSVLWDNTDTQYF TGTGCCAGCAGCGTACTCTGGGACAACACAGATACGCAGTATTTT
TRBJ2-7 . TRBV19 . CASSPAPF TGTGCCAGTAGTCCCGCTCCCTTC
TRBJ2-7 . TRBV28 . CASRPLGRTYEQYF TGTGCCAGCAGACCACTCGGACGGACCTACGAGCAGTACTTC
TRBJ2-5 . TRBV10-1 . CASRVNPEETQYF TGCGCCAGCCGTGTGAACCCCGAGGAGACCCAGTACTTC
TRBJ1-1 . TRBV19 . CASSQGHLEAFF TGTGCCAGTAGCCAGGGACACCTTGAAGCTTTCTTT
TRBJ1-3 . TRBV5-4 . CASSIQGSGNTIYF TGTGCCAGCAGCATTCAGGGGTCGGGAAACACCATATATTTT
TRBJ2-5 . TRBV11-2 . CASSLVRMDETQYF TGTGCCAGCAGCTTAGTTAGGATGGATGAGACCCAGTACTTC
TRBJ2-1 . TRBV27 . CASKTFRGGNEQFF TGTGCCAGCAAAACTTTCAGGGGGGGAAATGAGCAGTTCTTC
TRBJ1-4 . TRBV23-1 . CASSLGGSEKLFF TGCGCCAGCAGTCTGGGGGGGAGCGAAAAACTGTTTTTT
TRBJ2-5 . TRBV5-1 TRBD2 CASSERTSGSGETQYF TGCGCCAGCAGCGAAAGGACTAGCGGGAGCGGGGAGACCCAGTACTTC
TRBJ2-3 . TRBV7-9 . CASRYRETQADTQYF TGTGCCAGCAGGTACCGGGAGACTCAGGCAGATACGCAGTATTTT
TRBJ2-4 . TRBV7-9 . CASSPHIRAKNIQYF TGTGCCAGCAGCCCCCACATCAGAGCCAAAAACATTCAGTACTTC
TRBJ2-5 . TRBV29-1 . CSVEAEGETQYF TGCAGCGTTGAGGCAGAGGGAGAGACCCAGTACTTC
TRBJ2-7 . TRBV19 . CASSLGDEQYF TGTGCCAGTAGTCTAGGGGACGAGCAGTACTTC
TRBJ2-2 medium-sized TRBV5-1 . CASSLGPLNTGELFF TGCGCCAGCAGCTTGGGCCCCTTAAACACCGGGGAGCTGTTTTTT
TRBJ1-1 . TRBV4-1 TRBD1 CASSQVPQGAGTEAFF TGCGCCAGCAGCCAAGTGCCGCAGGGGGCCGGTACTGAAGCTTTCTTT
TRBJ2-7 . TRBV5-6 TRBD2 CASSQRGTSGQQYF TGTGCCAGCAGCCAGAGAGGGACTAGCGGCCAGCAGTACTTC